This TCR beta chain stems from a study of shared clonotypes between healthy human individuals (dated by TCRdb to between 2020 and 2021). In terms of the full investigation: The cohort comprised a couple of women and a few men aged 18 to 49 years. Per donor, three plates each were used for CD4 naive and CD4 memory, two for CD8 naive, and one for CD8 memory. Blood TCR repertoires of about five healthy adults were deeply sequenced to estimate repertoire size and the extent of clonotype sharing between individuals. Different laboratories and diverse techniques were used to prepare libraries and sequence TCR repertoires, to increase sequencing depth and limit assay-specific biases. Leukapheresis yielded between about 0.8 and 8.9 billion PBMCs per donor.

Using the deep immunoSEQ assay, TCR CDR3 regions were amplified from genomic DNA by multiplex PCR. Genomic DNA extracted from each cell subset was distributed evenly over all wells of several immunoSEQ 96-well plates, and each plate served as one replicate. For sorted subsets, roughly 200 ng of genomic DNA, equivalent to some 30,000 T cell genomes, went into each replicate PCR. Purified libraries were quantified with a Qubit 3.0 fluorometer, sized on a Bioanalyzer 2100, and re-quantified with the KAPA Library Quantification kit. Each immunoSEQ 96-well plate was sequenced on its own single-read 150-cycle Illumina NextSeq 550 flow cell. Regarding the original processing steps: Because the immunoSEQ output held only junctional sequences and lacked quality scores, the filtering could not match the filtering applied to full-length reads. To assign V/J genes and CDR3, sequences were annotated using PyIR, a Python wrapper for IgBLAST v1.9, with IMGT germline references. Reads were filtered out if the reads had weak V/J assignments (E-value above 1e-6), no CDR3, stop codons, out-of-frame junctions, or ambiguous translated residues. V3J clonotypes were defined by identical inferred V gene, J gene, and CDR3 amino acid sequence. Percentage overlap between repertoires was computed as shared unique clonotypes divided by the size of the smaller repertoire. RTK rarefaction, the Chao1 estimator, and Recon v2.1 estimates of unobserved clonotypes were used to assess repertoire richness. Generation probabilities for all TCRbeta clonotypes obtained by the gDNA method from a handful of donors were computed using OLGA. TCRdb holds this immuneACCESS table with in-frame rearrangements only. Some clones are missing; in checked studies, unresolved V genes explain under half, and the rest has no known cause. The V and J calls and the clone size are those of that table, but D and trimming were determined from the DNA. The sample records under 300,000 clones, approximately 65% of which are singletons. The leading ten clones occupy 11% of the sample.

Findings and caveats that apply to the study as a whole: Higher generation probabilities were observed for clonotypes shared by all four sorted-subset donors than for non-shared clonotypes. Sampling was restricted to blood, and TCR repertoires in tissues likely differ from the TCR repertoires found in blood. Sharing across several donors was observed for roughly 5.4% of naive CD4, over 3% of naive CD8, roughly 2.4% of memory CD4, and 0.4% of memory CD8 clonotypes. Pairwise subsampling led to the expectation that sequencing depth would affect the degree of clonotype sharing among donors. Estimated clonotype richness was generally larger for naive than for memory subsets. The small number of donors limited the genetic and exposure-history diversity represented. Rarefaction of sorted-subset datasets indicated incomplete sequencing despite the large sequencing depth.

The germline V gene (reference sequence) specifies SEHNR as CDR1 and FQNEAQ as CDR2. The CDR3 runs 12 amino acids, cysteine and phenylalanine included. The kept DNA is CDR3 alone, 36 bases in frame from the first base. In the case of this clone: It has no known antigen specificity. The junction departs from the called germline gene at one end, perhaps through a read error.

Healthy HIV-negative adults with no recently reported acute infections or vaccinations were included as donors. Every donor was a Caucasian adult residing in Nashville, Tennessee, USA. CD4+ T cells were enriched through magnetic negative selection, after which naive cells were positively selected on CD45RA and the remaining negative fraction served as the memory subset. Blood was obtained by leukapheresis, after which PBMCs were separated by Ficoll-Histopaque density gradient centrifugation and cryopreserved in liquid nitrogen vapor phase. Analytical flow cytometry was used to check the purity and quantity of each magnetically sorted T cell population. From each sorted fraction, genomic DNA was isolated and quantified by UV absorbance on a Nanodrop 2000c.

The clonotype was recovered from a man aged 25 to 45 in good health. Material for sequencing was memory CD4+ T cells sorted from blood. The sample's cell subset or site label is to be understood as: CD45RA-negative fraction. The rearranged segments are TRBV7-9 and TRBJ1-2; the D gene is unclear. The CDR3: CASSLVVLVGDF. The base sequence is TGTGCCAGCAGCTTAGTAGTCTTGGTCGGGGACTTC. With the rest looked up from the reference TRBV7-9 and TRBJ1-2 genes rather than sequenced, the full variable domain is DTGVSQNPRHKITKRGQNVTFRCDPISEHNRLYWYRQTLGQGPEFLTYFQNEAQLEKSRLLSDRFSAERPKGSFSTLEIQRTEQGDSAMYLCASSLVVLVGDFGSGTRLTVV.